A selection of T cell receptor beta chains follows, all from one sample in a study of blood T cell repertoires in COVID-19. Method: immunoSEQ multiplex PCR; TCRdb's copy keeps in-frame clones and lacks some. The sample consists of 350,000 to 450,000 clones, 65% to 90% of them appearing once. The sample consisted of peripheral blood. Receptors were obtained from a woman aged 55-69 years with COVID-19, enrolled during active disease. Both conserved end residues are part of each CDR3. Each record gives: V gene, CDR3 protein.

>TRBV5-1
CASSRDSPNTGELFF
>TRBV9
CASSVTPGQGAADTQYF
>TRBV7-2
CASSLRYDSAEQYF
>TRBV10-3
CAISDYAKDSFNYGYTF
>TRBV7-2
CASSLVSGFYEQYF
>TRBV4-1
CASRSPGQGTYYGYTF
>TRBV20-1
CSASPRDRVIETQYF
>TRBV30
CAWTGLGGYTF
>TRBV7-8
CASSFPAGYNEQFF
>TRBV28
CASSPPDRGGYTF